The TCR beta chain under discussion was sequenced for a study of vaccination and CD4 T cells after COVID-19. Oncomine TCR Beta short-read sequencing was applied to DNA from cultured CD4+ T cells. TCRdb reprocessed the PCR reads with MiXCR, giving one entry per CDR3 protein. The sample consists of 9,000 to 13,000 distinct CDR3 sequences, roughly 73% of them appearing once. As for treatment: approximately nine-day PBMC culture with coronavirus spike peptide pools or control peptides (ViraFEST assay). Concerning this clonotype itself: Its antigen is unknown.

Trimming stripped 2 bases from V and 4 bases from J, with 8 bases between. The CDR3 extends over 13 amino acids. CDR1 is MNHEY, CDR2 SVGAGI, per germline. This clonotype originated in a human donor who had recovered from COVID-19. The sample was CD4+ T cells from blood, cultured in vitro. V gene TRBV6-5 combines with J gene TRBJ1-2; D unclear. The CDR3 nucleotides read TGTGCCAGCAGTTACAGCTGGTCCTATGGCTACACCTTC. Encoded protein: CASSYSWSYGYTF.